A selection of T cell receptor beta chains follows, all from one sample in a study of shared clonotypes between healthy human individuals. This table comes from immunoSEQ multiplex PCR, and its TCRdb copy is limited to in-frame clones, with some not included. The data contain some 2 million clones, roughly 94% of them singletons. The sample taken for sequencing was naive CD4+ T cells sorted from blood. These receptors came from a man in his late teens or twenties in good health. CDR3s include the opening cysteine and the closing phenylalanine or tryptophan. The order of the fields is V gene, D gene, clone size, J gene, CDR3 DNA, CDR3 protein. The D gene is left open where the match is weak. The size entry is marked missing in some rows and otherwise reads once, few, many or a size class.

V gene: TRBV27
D gene: -
clone size: -
J gene: TRBJ2-1
CDR3 DNA: TGTGCCAGCAGGCCTAAGGGACCATCCTACAATGAGCAGTTCTTC
CDR3 protein: CASRPKGPSYNEQFF

V gene: TRBV28
D gene: -
clone size: -
J gene: TRBJ2-4
CDR3 DNA: TGTGCCAGCAGTTCTAGTAAGAACATTCAGTACTTC
CDR3 protein: CASSSSKNIQYF

V gene: TRBV10-1
D gene: -
clone size: -
J gene: TRBJ2-3
CDR3 DNA: TGCGCCAGCGCGAGACAGGTACCGGGCACAGATACGCAGTATTTT
CDR3 protein: CASARQVPGTDTQYF

V gene: TRBV2
D gene: -
clone size: once
J gene: TRBJ2-7
CDR3 DNA: TGTGCCAGCCTCCGGACGGGGGTAGGATACGAGCAGTACTTC
CDR3 protein: CASLRTGVGYEQYF

V gene: TRBV5-1
D gene: TRBD2
clone size: -
J gene: TRBJ2-7
CDR3 DNA: TGCGCCAGCAGTCTCCTAGCGGGAGTCAAATCCGAGCAGTACTTC
CDR3 protein: CASSLLAGVKSEQYF

V gene: TRBV6-5
D gene: TRBD1
clone size: -
J gene: TRBJ1-1
CDR3 DNA: TGTGCCAGCAGTCCCCCGGGACAGGCAAATGAAGCTTTCTTT
CDR3 protein: CASSPPGQANEAFF

V gene: TRBV6-5
D gene: TRBD2
clone size: -
J gene: TRBJ2-1
CDR3 DNA: TGTGCCAGCAGTTTCCAAAGCGGGGACAATGAGCAGTTCTTC
CDR3 protein: CASSFQSGDNEQFF

V gene: TRBV6-6
D gene: -
clone size: -
J gene: TRBJ1-1
CDR3 DNA: TGTGCCAGCAGTTACGGCCCCCATTTTGGGAACACTGAAGCTTTCTTT
CDR3 protein: CASSYGPHFGNTEAFF

V gene: TRBV29-1
D gene: TRBD2
clone size: -
J gene: TRBJ2-5
CDR3 DNA: TGCAGCGCCCGGACTAGTTTAGGGACCCAGTACTTC
CDR3 protein: CSARTSLGTQYF

V gene: TRBV5-4
D gene: TRBD1
clone size: -
J gene: TRBJ1-6
CDR3 DNA: TGTGCCAGCAACCAGGCGCCGGGACAGGGTCCCAATTCACCCCTCCACTTT
CDR3 protein: CASNQAPGQGPNSPLHF

V gene: TRBV30
D gene: TRBD1
clone size: -
J gene: TRBJ1-5
CDR3 DNA: TGTGCCTGGAGGGGGCAGGGGGTTAATCAGCCCCAGCATTTT
CDR3 protein: CAWRGQGVNQPQHF

V gene: TRBV7-9
D gene: TRBD1
clone size: -
J gene: TRBJ2-5
CDR3 DNA: TGTGCCAGCAGCGACGGACAGGGTTCGGAGACCCAGTACTTC
CDR3 protein: CASSDGQGSETQYF

V gene: TRBV4-1
D gene: TRBD1
clone size: once
J gene: TRBJ2-7
CDR3 DNA: TGCGCCAGCAGCCAAGAGACCCCTAGGACAGGGGCTGAGTGGGGCGAGCAGTACTTC
CDR3 protein: CASSQETPRTGAEWGEQYF

V gene: TRBV6-1
D gene: TRBD1
clone size: -
J gene: TRBJ1-5
CDR3 DNA: TGTGCCAGCAGCAGCCCGGGACAGGGGGGACAGCCCCAGCATTTT
CDR3 protein: CASSSPGQGGQPQHF

V gene: TRBV6-5
D gene: TRBD1
clone size: once
J gene: TRBJ1-3
CDR3 DNA: TGTGCCAGCACCTTCGACAGGGGTTCTGGAAACACCATATATTTT
CDR3 protein: CASTFDRGSGNTIYF